This T cell receptor (beta chain) is drawn from a study of regulatory T cells in long-lasting Graves disease. Overall study: Prior antithyroid drug treatment in newly diagnosed Graves' patients lasted under 3 months.

Investigators prepared the TCR beta libraries by applying iRepertoire HTBI primers and Arm-PCR of CDR3 regions. TCRdb independently ran MiXCR on the multiplex PCR reads; one entry per CDR3 protein. The data contain 550,000 to 650,000 distinct CDR3 sequences, around 16% of them singletons. This clonotype was recorded a few times. With V trimmed by 1 base and J by 8 bases, 16 bases remained unmatched. This CDR3 has 18 residues. The germline CDR1 and CDR2 sequences are SEHNR and FQNEAQ (reference sequence). Time point denoted: newly diagnosed GD, antithyroid drugs for less than 3 months. The TCR library was made from RNA that had been extracted from PBMCs in TRIzol. This sample also belongs to another study, concerning T cells in Graves' hyperthyroidism and ophthalmopathy. From that second work: Primed by the HTBI set, a first-round RT-PCR was run on the TCR CDR3. Stable hyperthyroidism was separated from ophthalmopathy by a model based on 13 V-J features.

The receptor's source is a man between 18 and 35 years old with Graves disease. J is TRBJ1-5 and V is TRBV7-9, with 8 bases identical to TRBD1. The source material was peripheral blood mononuclear cells (PBMCs), sampled at new diagnosis, from a patient treated with antithyroid drugs. CDR3 sequence reads: CASSLDHDRGLIWEPQHF. DNA of the CDR3: TGTGCCAGCAGCTTAGACCACGACAGGGGCTTGATTTGGGAGCCCCAGCATTTT. The entire variable domain, with the rest obtained from reference TRBV7-9 and TRBJ1-5, is as follows: DTGVSQNPRHKITKRGQNVTFRCDPISEHNRLYWYRQTLGQGPEFLTYFQNEAQLEKSRLLSDRFSAERPKGSFSTLEIQRTEQGDSAMYLCASSLDHDRGLIWEPQHFGDGTRLSIL.